This paragraph reports one T cell receptor beta chain. Method: immunoSEQ multiplex PCR; TCRdb's copy keeps in-frame clones and lacks some. The sample lists tens of thousands of clones; 80% to 95% were seen once. The CDR3 is made up of 14 amino acids. Trimming took off 7 bases at V and 0 bases at J, with 9 bases between the two ends. Germline CDR1 LNHDA, CDR2 SQIVND (reference sequence). This sample was taken from a study of T cell changes during pregnancy in multiple sclerosis. Sequenced material: CD4+ T cells from peripheral blood mononuclear cells, taken in the second trimester of pregnancy. This chain links TRBV19 with TRBJ1-4; D is ambiguous. The receptor was isolated from a female donor with multiple sclerosis, enrolled in a pregnancy study. For the CDR3, the DNA is TGTGCCAGTACCCGACAAGCAACTAATGAAAAACTGTTTTTT. This encodes CASTRQATNEKLFF.